This T cell receptor (beta chain) was obtained from a study of T-cell memory formation after mild COVID-19. Study-level background: Each donor largely had its own TCR clusters. Study results and caveats: The SARS-CoV-2 specificity of second-wave clones reaching peak at day 37 remained unverified. Contracting CD4+ clones were located mainly in CM and EM, and CD8+ clones in EMRA.

Comments on this clonotype: Its antigen is unidentified.

CDR1 is SGHTA, CDR2 FQGTGA, per germline. The CDR3 is 13 amino acids. The V and J ends lost 4 bases and 13 bases, in that order; junction bases with no gene match: 9. Constant-segment primers served in 5'RACE that generated TCR alpha and TCR beta cDNA libraries bearing sample barcodes and UMIs. TCRdb passed the 5' RACE reads through MiXCR, listing each CDR3 protein once. Counted here are about 430,000 distinct CDR3 sequences, approximately 19% occurring once; the ten biggest clones make up 20% to 25%. Source material: PBMCs or a T cell subset sorted from them (not recorded which). The TCR sequence derives from a man younger than 35 who had mild COVID-19 (a few samples of this study predate the infection). Cell type and time point are not known. The chain has TRBV7-3 and TRBJ2-3; 9 nucleotides agree with TRBD1. The CDR3 loop is CASSSIQGAKEYF. The CDR3, as DNA: TGTGCCAGCAGCTCAATACAGGGGGCGAAGGAGTATTTT. The complete variable domain, with remaining parts taken from reference TRBV7-3 and TRBJ2-3, reads GAGVSQTPSNKVTEKGKYVELRCDPISGHTALYWYRQSLGQGPEFLIYFQGTGAADDSGLPNDRFFAVRPEGSVSTLKIQRTERGDSAVYLCASSSIQGAKEYFGPGTRLTVL.